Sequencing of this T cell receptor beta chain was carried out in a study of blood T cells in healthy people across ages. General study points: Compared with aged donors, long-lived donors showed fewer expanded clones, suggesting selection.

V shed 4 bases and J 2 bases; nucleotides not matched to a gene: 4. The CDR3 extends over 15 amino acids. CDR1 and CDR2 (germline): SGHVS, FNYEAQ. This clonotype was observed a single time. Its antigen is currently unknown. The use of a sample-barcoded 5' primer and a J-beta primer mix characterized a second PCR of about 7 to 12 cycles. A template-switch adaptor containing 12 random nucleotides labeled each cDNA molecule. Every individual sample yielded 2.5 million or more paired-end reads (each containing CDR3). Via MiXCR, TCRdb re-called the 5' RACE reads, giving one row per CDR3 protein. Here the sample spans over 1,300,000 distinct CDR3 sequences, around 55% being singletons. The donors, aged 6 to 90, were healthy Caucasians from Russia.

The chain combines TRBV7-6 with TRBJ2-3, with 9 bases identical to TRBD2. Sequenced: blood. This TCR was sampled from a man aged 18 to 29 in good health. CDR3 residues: CASSYAGGPTDTQYF. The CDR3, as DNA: TGTGCCAGCAGCTACGCGGGAGGGCCCACAGATACGCAGTATTTT.